Below, 17 T cell receptor beta chains from the same sample are listed, as sequenced in a study of beta chain features in type 1 diabetes. Every isolated RNA sample was fully reverse transcribed, so sequencing captured expressed TCRB transcripts. Repertoires were generated with immunoSEQ multiplex PCR, while TCRdb's copy carries only in-frame clones and drops some. The sample contains about 410,000 clones, roughly 13% of which appear only once. Sequencing was performed on naive CD4+ T cells from blood. The origin of the receptors is a young man in good health.

Note on this clone: Different DNA sequences within this sample yield the same CDR3. This chain connects TRBV25-1 to TRBJ2-5; 8 bases align to TRBD1. CDR1 and CDR2 from the germline V gene are MGHDK and SYGVNS. The ends lost 2 bases at V and 4 bases at J; junction bases unmatched: 9. The CDR3 has 16 amino acids. CDR3 nucleotide sequence: TGTGCCAGCAGTGAAATAGGGACAGGTGGAAGAGAGACCCAGTACTTC. This codes for CASSEIGTGGRETQYF.

The rearrangement links TRBV10-3 to TRBJ2-7; 11 bases fit TRBD2. V lost 5 bases and J lost 9; bases outside the gene matches: 18. From germline, CDR1 is ENHRY and CDR2 SYGVKD. CDR3 length equals 17 residues. This CDR3 is CAISSGLGIAGGPRQYV. CDR3 nucleotides: TGTGCCATCAGTTCAGGGCTGGGTATAGCGGGAGGGCCGCGGCAGTACGTC.

The rearrangement links TRBV9 to TRBJ1-3; no definite D call. CDR3 size: 14 residues. Germline assignment: CDR1 SGDLS and CDR2 YYNGEE. V was cut by 3 bases and J by 4 bases, with 11 bases left in between. The CDR3 nucleotides read TGTGCCAGCAGCGGTAGGAAGCGCGGAAACACCATATATTTT. Amino acids: CASSGRKRGNTIYF.

This clone was seen a few times. The chain links TRBV4-1 to TRBJ2-7, with TRBD1 as a possible D gene (6 bases). Trimming shortened V by 2 bases and J by 3 bases, and 14 bases separated the two germline ends. The CDR3 has 15 residues. Germline values: CDR1 MGHRA, CDR2 YSYEKL. The CDR3: CASSQPARGNYEQYF. CDR3 nucleotides: TGCGCCAGCAGCCAACCTGCCAGGGGAAACTACGAGCAGTACTTC.

V usage is TRBV7-2 and J usage is TRBJ2-1, with D perhaps matching TRBD2 (5 bases). This CDR3 spans 15 amino acids. The germline gives CDR1 SGHTA, CDR2 FQGNSA. V was trimmed by 0 bases and J by 7 bases, leaving 13 bases between them. CDR3 nucleotide sequence: TGTGCCAGCAGCTTAGCGATTTTAGCGCCTAATGAGCAGTTCTTC. As protein: CASSLAILAPNEQFF.

This clone was found a few times. This sample also contains other DNA sequences that code for the same CDR3. This sequence joins TRBV7-2 and TRBJ2-3; no definite D call. V lost 2 bases and J 5 bases, leaving 2 bases between the germline ends. The length of the CDR3 is 11 residues. CDR1 is SGHTA and CDR2 is FQGNSA in the germline V gene. CDR3: CASSLKDTQYF. DNA of the CDR3: TGTGCCAGCAGCTTAAAAGATACGCAGTATTTT.

V usage is TRBV30 and J usage is TRBJ1-5; D ambiguous. Deletions cut 3 bases from V and 4 bases from J, with 10 bases between. Germline assignment: CDR1 GTSNPN and CDR2 SVGIG (reference sequence). The CDR3 sequence is 13 residues long. The DNA for the CDR3 is TGTGCCTGGAGCGCTGACACTAATCAGCCCCAGCATTTT. It translates to CAWSADTNQPQHF.

The V call is TRBV18, the J call TRBJ2-4; no clear D. Deletions cut 6 bases from V and 0 bases from J, with 6 bases between. The CDR3 extends over 13 amino acids. Germline values: CDR1 KGHSH, CDR2 LQKENI. The CDR3, as DNA: TGTGCCAGCTCTTCTATAGCCAAAAACATTCAGTACTTC. Protein: CASSSIAKNIQYF.

Only a few counts were recorded for this clone. The J gene is TRBJ2-3, the V gene TRBV9, with D uncertain. V was clipped by 0 bases and J by 0 bases, with 5 bases between them. The germline CDR1 and CDR2 sequences are SGDLS and YYNGEE. This CDR3 region has 14 residues. The CDR3 protein is CASSVDPSTDTQYF. The CDR3 coding sequence is TGTGCCAGCAGCGTAGATCCTAGCACAGATACGCAGTATTTT.

The chain recombines TRBV7-2 with TRBJ1-4, with 7 bases that match TRBD1. J gave up 8 bases and V 0 bases, and 3 bases lay outside the gene matches. The CDR3 spans 14 residues. Germline values: CDR1 SGHTA, CDR2 FQGNSA. The CDR3 coding sequence is TGTGCCAGCAGCTTAGCAGGGGGCGGGGAAAAACTGTTTTTT. Translating it yields CASSLAGGGEKLFF.

The sample holds a few counts of this clone. This chain connects TRBV7-2 to TRBJ1-6, with TRBD1 matching 9 bases. Germline V gene data show CDR1 as SGHTA and CDR2 as FQGNSA. CDR3 size: 15 residues. The V and J ends lost 5 bases and 6 bases, in that order; junction bases with no gene match: 5. CDR3 amino acids: CASSPRGQGNSPLHF. In DNA form, the CDR3 reads TGTGCCAGCAGCCCCCGGGGACAGGGTAATTCACCCCTCCACTTT.

This clone was counted a few times. This chain joins TRBV18 and TRBJ2-2; 7 bases are a match to TRBD2. Germline loops: CDR1 KGHSH, CDR2 LQKENI. Trimming took 2 bases from V and 6 from J; bases not matched to a gene: 6. The CDR3 extends over 15 amino acids. The CDR3: CASSPGTTSSGELFF. The DNA of the CDR3 is TGTGCCAGCTCACCAGGGACTACCTCCTCCGGGGAGCTGTTTTTT.

The V call is TRBV2, the J call TRBJ1-1; 9 nucleotides line up with TRBD1. Germline loops: CDR1 SNHLY, CDR2 FYNNEI. Trimming removed 4 bases from V and 3 bases from J; junction bases left unmatched: 3. CDR3 size: 14 residues. The CDR3 DNA is TGTGCCAGCAGTGGACGGGACAGGGACACTGAAGCTTTCTTT. Its translation is CASSGRDRDTEAFF.

This clone has only a few counts. The rearrangement uses TRBV9 and TRBJ2-3; 8 bases line up with TRBD2. CDR3 size: 17 residues. V lost 4 bases and J lost 4; bases outside the gene matches: 14. CDR1 SGDLS and CDR2 YYNGEE come from the germline V gene. CDR3 DNA: TGTGCCAGCAGCTCCCACCCCGCGGGAGCGGGAGCAGATACGCAGTATTTT. Protein product: CASSSHPAGAGADTQYF.

There are a few counts of this clone. The chain combines TRBV11-2 with TRBJ2-5; perhaps TRBD1 as D (6 bases). The CDR3 totals 16 residues. V lost 5 bases and J 4 bases, leaving 20 bases between the germline ends. CDR1 and CDR2 (germline): SGHAT, FQNNGV. The CDR3 nucleotides read TGTGCCAGCAGCCCCAGCCAGGGGCGGTTTATAGAGACCCAGTACTTC. Residues: CASSPSQGRFIETQYF. Together with reference TRBV11-2 and TRBJ2-5, the CDR3 gives the full variable domain: EAGVAQSPRYKIIEKRQSVAFWCNPISGHATLYWYQQILGQGPKLLIQFQNNGVVDDSQLPKDRFSAERLKGVDSTLKIQPAKLEDSAVYLCASSPSQGRFIETQYFGPGTRLLVL.

This clone occurred a few times. The chain carries TRBV30 and TRBJ2-1; TRBD2 matches 10 bases. The CDR3 sequence is 13 residues long. The germline gives CDR1 GTSNPN, CDR2 SVGIG (reference sequence). V trimming: 2 bases; J trimming: 7 bases; junction bases outside the gene matches: 2. The CDR3 is CAWSSGRVNEQFF. CDR3 DNA sequence: TGTGCCTGGAGTAGCGGGAGGGTTAATGAGCAGTTCTTC.

The V gene is TRBV9, the J gene TRBJ2-1; TRBD2 agrees at 9 bases. The CDR3 has 20 amino acids. V trimming: 0 bases; J trimming: 8 bases; junction bases outside the gene matches: 21. CDR1 and CDR2 (germline): SGDLS, YYNGEE. The CDR3 loop reads CASSVEDGLAGTRVGDEQFF. The CDR3 DNA reads TGTGCCAGCAGCGTAGAAGACGGTCTAGCGGGGACTCGAGTAGGCGATGAGCAGTTCTTC. Combining the CDR3 with reference TRBV9 and TRBJ2-1 gives the whole variable domain DSGVTQTPKHLITATGQRVTLRCSPRSGDLSVYWYQQSLDQGLQFLIQYYNGEERAKGNILERFSAQQFPDLHSELNLSSLELGDSALYFCASSVEDGLAGTRVGDEQFFGPGTRLTVL.